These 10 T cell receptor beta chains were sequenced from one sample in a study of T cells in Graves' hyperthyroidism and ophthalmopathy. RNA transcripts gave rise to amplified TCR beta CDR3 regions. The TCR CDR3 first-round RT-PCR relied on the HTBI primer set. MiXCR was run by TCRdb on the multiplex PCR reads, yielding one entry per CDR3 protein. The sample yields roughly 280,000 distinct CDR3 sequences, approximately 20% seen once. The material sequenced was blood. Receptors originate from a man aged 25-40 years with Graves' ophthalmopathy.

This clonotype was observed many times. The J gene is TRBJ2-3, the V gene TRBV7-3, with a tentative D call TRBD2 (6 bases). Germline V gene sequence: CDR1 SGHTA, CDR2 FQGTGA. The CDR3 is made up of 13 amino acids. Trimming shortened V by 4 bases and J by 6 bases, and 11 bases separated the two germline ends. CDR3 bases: TGTGCCAGCAGCTACGGGGGAGCTGATACGCAGTATTTT. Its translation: CASSYGGADTQYF.

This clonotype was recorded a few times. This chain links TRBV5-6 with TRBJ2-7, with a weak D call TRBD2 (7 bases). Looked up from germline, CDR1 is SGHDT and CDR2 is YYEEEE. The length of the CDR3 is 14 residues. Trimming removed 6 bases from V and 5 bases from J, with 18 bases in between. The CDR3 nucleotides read TGTGCCAGCATTAGGACCGCGGGGGCAAACGAGCAGTACTTC. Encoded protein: CASIRTAGANEQYF.

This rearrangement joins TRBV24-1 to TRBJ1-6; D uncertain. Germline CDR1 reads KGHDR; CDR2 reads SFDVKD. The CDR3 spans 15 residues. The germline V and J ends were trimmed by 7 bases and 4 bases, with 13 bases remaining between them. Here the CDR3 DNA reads TGTGCCACCAGGGACGGGAGTGATTATAATTCACCCCTCCACTTT. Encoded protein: CATRDGSDYNSPLHF.

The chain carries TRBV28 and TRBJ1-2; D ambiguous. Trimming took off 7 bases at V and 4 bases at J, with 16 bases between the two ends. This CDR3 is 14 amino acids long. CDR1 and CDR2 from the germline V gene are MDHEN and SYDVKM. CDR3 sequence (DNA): TGTGCCAGCACGAGCAGGCGATGGACCTATGGCTACACCTTC. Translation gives CASTSRRWTYGYTF.

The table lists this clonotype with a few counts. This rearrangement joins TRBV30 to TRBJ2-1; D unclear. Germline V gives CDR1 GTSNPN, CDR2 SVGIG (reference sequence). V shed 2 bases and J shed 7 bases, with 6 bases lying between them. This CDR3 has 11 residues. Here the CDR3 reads CAWSRGNEQFF. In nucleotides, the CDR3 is TGTGCCTGGAGTCGAGGTAATGAGCAGTTCTTC.

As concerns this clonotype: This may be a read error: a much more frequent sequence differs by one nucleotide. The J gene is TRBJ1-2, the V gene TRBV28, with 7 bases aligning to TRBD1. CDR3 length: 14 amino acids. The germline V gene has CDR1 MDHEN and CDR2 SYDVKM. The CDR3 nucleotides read TGTGCCTGCAGTGGAGTGAGGGGGCGGGTTGGCTACACCTTC. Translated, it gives CACSGVRGRVGYTF.

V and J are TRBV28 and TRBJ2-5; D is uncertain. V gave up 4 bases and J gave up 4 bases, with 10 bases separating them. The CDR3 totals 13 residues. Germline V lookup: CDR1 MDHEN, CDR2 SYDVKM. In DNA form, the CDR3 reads TGTGCCAGCAGTTCCTGGGTTATAGAGACCCAGTACTTC. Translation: CASSSWVIETQYF.

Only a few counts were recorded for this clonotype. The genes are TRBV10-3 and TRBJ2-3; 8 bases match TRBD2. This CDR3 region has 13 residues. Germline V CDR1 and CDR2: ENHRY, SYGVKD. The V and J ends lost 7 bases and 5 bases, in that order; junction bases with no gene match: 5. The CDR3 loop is CAITGGPRDTQYF. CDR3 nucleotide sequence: TGTGCCATCACGGGAGGGCCGAGAGATACGCAGTATTTT.

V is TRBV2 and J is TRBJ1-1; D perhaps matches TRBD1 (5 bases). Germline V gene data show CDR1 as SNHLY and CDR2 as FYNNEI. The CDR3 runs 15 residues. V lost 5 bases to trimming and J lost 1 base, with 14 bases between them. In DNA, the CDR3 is TGTGCCAGCAGTCGACACGGGGCGTCGAACACTGAAGCTTTCTTT. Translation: CASSRHGASNTEAFF.

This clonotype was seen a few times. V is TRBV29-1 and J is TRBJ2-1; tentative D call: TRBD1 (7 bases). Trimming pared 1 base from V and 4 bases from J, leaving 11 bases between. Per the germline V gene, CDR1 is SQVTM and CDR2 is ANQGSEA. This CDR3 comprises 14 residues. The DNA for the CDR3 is TGCAGCGTTGAAGCGACAGGGACTTACAATGAGCAGTTCTTC. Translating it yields CSVEATGTYNEQFF.